This TCR beta chain was sequenced during a study of blood T cell repertoires in COVID-19. As for the study in general: The origin of the acute and convalescent COVID-19 samples was the United States, Italy and Spain. In each case, the material was cDNA or gDNA derived from T cells, B-cell-depleted T cells, or PBMCs.

Germline V gives CDR1 MGHDK, CDR2 SYGVNS. The CDR3 runs 14 residues. V was cut by 10 bases and J by 1 base, with 16 bases left in between. In the original processing: Amplification with reference gene primers provided the estimates of nucleated cell counts. Assay: immunoSEQ multiplex PCR; the TCRdb copy retains only in-frame clones and omits some. For V, J and clone size, that table is used; D and trimming come from the DNA. The sample yields approximately 86,000 clones, 80% seen once. The sequencing input was peripheral blood. The clonotype comes from a woman in her 70s with acute or convalescent COVID-19. The genes are TRBV25-1 and TRBJ1-2; D is unresolved. DNA of the CDR3: TGTGCCACCTCTTATAGTCTGATTAACTATGGCTACACCTTC. The encoded protein is CATSYSLINYGYTF.